This T cell receptor (beta chain) stems from a study of blood T cell repertoires in COVID-19. The overall study: From the United States, Italy and Spain came samples of acute and convalescent COVID-19.

The CDR3 is 14 residues long. Between the trimmed V and J ends, which lost 4 bases and 4 bases, there was a span of 14 bases. CDR1 and CDR2 from the germline V gene are SGHRS and YFSETQ. As processed by the authors: Amplifying reference gene primers gave estimates of nucleated cell counts. The table came from immunoSEQ multiplex PCR; TCRdb's copy has only in-frame clones and leaves some out. V, J and clone size derive from that table, while D and trimming were established from the DNA sequence. The data hold roughly 110,000 clones, with around 85% observed a single time. The J gene is TRBJ2-5, the V gene TRBV5-1, with a tentative D call TRBD1 (6 bases). This TCR was sampled from a man aged 45-65 years with acute or convalescent COVID-19. The sequenced material came from peripheral blood. CDR3 in amino acids: CASSPARGIETQYF. As DNA, the CDR3 is TGCGCCAGCAGCCCGGCTAGGGGGATAGAGACCCAGTACTTC.